The 28 T cell receptor beta chains below were found in one sample sequenced in a study of response to subunit inactivated influenza vaccine. Using its own MiXCR run on the RT-PCR reads, TCRdb lists one record per CDR3 protein. The sample contains 500,000 to 650,000 distinct CDR3 sequences, 6.5% to 8% of which appear only once. This material consisted of PBMCs from blood, taken roughly 24 months after vaccination. The receptor set was obtained from a man aged 45 to 75 who received an inactivated influenza vaccine.

This clonotype was observed a handful of times. The V call is TRBV10-1, the J call TRBJ2-6; 7 bases align to TRBD2. This CDR3 has 16 amino acids. The trim removed 6 bases at V and 0 bases at J, leaving 5 bases unmatched. CDR1 is WNHNN and CDR2 is SYGVQD in the germline V gene (reference sequence). The CDR3 sequence is CASSPGLSSGANVLTF. CDR3 in DNA: TGCGCCAGCAGCCCGGGACTAAGCTCTGGGGCCAACGTCCTGACTTTC.

The chain links TRBV29-1 to TRBJ2-3; no clear D. V lost 0 bases and J lost 3, with 7 bases in between. Germline values: CDR1 SQVTM, CDR2 ANQGSEA. The CDR3 is 13 amino acids. CDR3 sequence: CSVEEGITDTQYF. CDR3 sequence (DNA): TGCAGCGTTGAAGAGGGGATTACAGATACGCAGTATTTT.

This clonotype was observed many times. The chain uses TRBV14 and TRBJ2-2; D possibly matches TRBD1 or TRBD2 (5 bases each). Germline-derived CDR1 and CDR2 are SGHDN and FVKESK. The CDR3 has 14 amino acids. V lost 5 bases to trimming and J lost 5 bases, with 12 bases between them. The CDR3 nucleotides read TGTGCCAGCAGCTCGGGACGTAGGACCGGGGAGCTGTTTTTT. Translated, it gives CASSSGRRTGELFF.

This rearrangement joins TRBV20-1 to TRBJ2-1; no firm D call. The germline gives CDR1 DFQATT, CDR2 SNEGSKA (reference sequence). Trimming left V 7 bases short and J 8 bases short, with 15 bases between. CDR3 length: 12 residues. The CDR3 DNA reads TGCAGTGAGGCCGGCCTCCGGGATGAGCAGTTCTTC. Protein product: CSEAGLRDEQFF.

This clonotype has a handful of counts. The chain links TRBV20-1 to TRBJ1-6; no reliable D call. V dropped 0 bases and J dropped 0 bases, with 9 bases sitting between them. Germline CDR1 is DFQATT and CDR2 is SNEGSKA (reference sequence). The CDR3 spans 16 residues. This CDR3 reads CSARDGASSYNSPLHF. The CDR3, as DNA: TGCAGTGCTAGAGATGGCGCTAGCTCCTATAATTCACCCCTCCACTTT.

This clonotype was counted only a few times. The rearrangement joins TRBV11-2 to TRBJ2-5; D call uncertain. In germline, CDR1 is SGHAT, CDR2 FQNNGV. This CDR3 spans 14 amino acids. V gave up 5 bases and J gave up 5 bases, with 15 bases separating them. The CDR3 sequence: CASSLQPSQETQYF. The CDR3 bases are TGTGCCAGCAGCCTTCAACCGAGTCAGGAGACCCAGTACTTC.

The chain has TRBV29-1 and TRBJ2-7, with D unclear. The CDR3 runs to 11 residues. V was clipped by 4 bases and J by 2 bases, with 6 bases between them. Looked up from germline, CDR1 is SQVTM and CDR2 is ANQGSEA. The CDR3 loop is CSVVRAYEQYF. The CDR3 bases are TGCAGCGTTGTGAGAGCCTACGAGCAGTACTTC.

This clonotype was seen ten or more times. The V gene is TRBV28, the J gene TRBJ2-7; TRBD2 might be the D (6 bases). Trimming cost V 5 bases and J 2 bases, with 10 bases left between them. CDR1 is MDHEN, CDR2 SYDVKM, per germline. The CDR3 loop spans 13 amino acids. The CDR3 DNA reads as TGTGCCAGCAGTGGGGACTTGGCCTACGAGCAGTACTTC. The encoded protein is CASSGDLAYEQYF.

This clonotype was seen at least ten times. The rearrangement links TRBV5-1 to TRBJ2-7; 12 bases agree with TRBD2. V lost 4 bases to trimming and J lost 5 bases; unmatched junction nucleotides: 4. The germline V gene encodes CDR1 SGHRS and CDR2 YFSETQ. This CDR3 is 14 amino acids long. CDR3: CASSRLAGVDEQYF. The DNA for the CDR3 is TGCGCCAGCAGCAGACTAGCGGGAGTAGACGAGCAGTACTTC.

This clonotype was detected a few times. The rearrangement uses TRBV10-3 and TRBJ1-1; D is undetermined. Germline CDR1 reads ENHRY; CDR2 reads SYGVKD. Trimming left V 3 bases short and J 9 bases short, with 11 bases between. CDR3 length: 12 amino acids. The CDR3 protein is CAISDRQKKAFF. In nucleotides, the CDR3 is TGTGCCATCAGTGATCGGCAGAAAAAAGCTTTCTTT.

This clonotype was detected a few times. The V gene is TRBV18, the J gene TRBJ1-1; 10 bases are shared with TRBD1. V shed 4 bases, J shed 2 bases, and the junction held 4 bases outside the gene matches. Germline-derived CDR1 and CDR2 are KGHSH and LQKENI. CDR3 length: 15 amino acids. Here the CDR3 DNA reads TGTGCCAGCTCACTGGGACAGGGGATCAACACTGAAGCTTTCTTT. This translates into CASSLGQGINTEAFF.

This clonotype was seen only a few times. This chain uses TRBV5-1 with TRBJ1-1; no definite D call. This CDR3 spans 13 amino acids. Trimming left V 4 bases short and J 8 bases short, with 15 bases between. Germline lookup yields CDR1 SGHRS and CDR2 YFSETQ. In nucleotides, the CDR3 is TGCGCCAGCAGCCGGACGGCCATCCTAGAAGCTTTCTTT. Amino acids: CASSRTAILEAFF.

This chain links TRBV20-1 with TRBJ2-3; the match to TRBD2 covers 10 bases. The junction had 6 bases not matched to a gene; V was cut back by 0 bases and J by 6 bases. This CDR3 is built from 15 residues. Looked up from germline, CDR1 is DFQATT and CDR2 is SNEGSKA (reference sequence). The CDR3 DNA is TGCAGTGCTAGAGAGGCTAGCGGGAGACGGGATACGCAGTATTTT. Its protein is CSAREASGRRDTQYF.

V usage is TRBV18 and J usage is TRBJ1-2; 7 nucleotides agree with TRBD1. Trimming took 3 bases from V and 0 from J; bases not matched to a gene: 7. CDR3 length: 16 amino acids. CDR1 is KGHSH and CDR2 is LQKENI in the germline V gene. This CDR3 reads CASSPPGQKSNYGYTF. The CDR3 coding sequence is TGTGCCAGCTCACCCCCGGGACAGAAGTCTAACTATGGCTACACCTTC.

This clonotype was observed a handful of times. The chain links TRBV6-1 to TRBJ2-7; tentative D call: TRBD1 (6 bases). CDR1 and CDR2 (germline): MNHNS, SASEGT. CDR3 length equals 15 residues. V lost 2 bases and J lost 3, with 14 bases in between. As DNA, the CDR3 is TGTGCCAGCAGTGAAATGTTTCGGACAGACTACGAGCAGTACTTC. This codes for CASSEMFRTDYEQYF.

This chain uses TRBV15 with TRBJ2-7; maybe TRBD2 (6 bases). V lost 6 bases to trimming and J lost 1 base, with 13 bases between them. Germline loops: CDR1 LNHNV, CDR2 YYDKDF (reference sequence). The CDR3 sequence is 14 residues long. CDR3 loop: CATRSHSGSYEQYF. The CDR3 DNA follows: TGTGCCACCAGGAGCCATAGCGGTTCCTACGAGCAGTACTTC. The whole variable domain, remainder taken from reference TRBV15 and TRBJ2-7, is DAMVIQNPRYQVTQFGKPVTLSCSQTLNHNVMYWYQQKSSQAPKLLFHYYDKDFNNEADTPDNFQSRRPNTSFCFLDIRSPGLGDTAMYLCATRSHSGSYEQYFGPGTRLTVT.

This clonotype was counted a few times. The chain links TRBV4-2 to TRBJ1-2; possibly TRBD1 for D (5 bases). This CDR3 comprises 14 residues. Trimming removed 0 bases at V and 7 bases at J, with 12 bases between. Germline assignment: CDR1 LGHNA and CDR2 YNFKEQ. CDR3 nucleotides: TGTGCCAGCAGCCAAGATAGTCCAGGGTTTGGCTACACCTTC. Protein: CASSQDSPGFGYTF.

J is TRBJ2-3 and V is TRBV20-1; D is undetermined. Germline assignment: CDR1 DFQATT and CDR2 SNEGSKA (reference sequence). The CDR3 length is 13 residues. The V and J ends lost 6 bases and 1 base respectively, with 11 bases between them. CDR3 region: CSARPHGTDTQYF. The CDR3 DNA reads TGCAGTGCCCGCCCCCACGGCACAGATACGCAGTATTTT.

This clonotype was seen many times. The rearrangement joins TRBV5-1 to TRBJ2-5; the match to TRBD1 covers 9 bases. The CDR3 has 15 amino acids. Germline values: CDR1 SGHRS, CDR2 YFSETQ. V dropped 3 bases and J dropped 2; count of bases not matched to a gene: 5. CDR3 DNA: TGCGCCAGCAGCTGGGGACAGGGATATCAAGAGACCCAGTACTTC. Translation: CASSWGQGYQETQYF.

The CDR3 nucleotides read TGCGCCAGCAAGGTTTGGGACAGGGGCACCGGGGAGCTGTTTTTT. Its translation: CASKVWDRGTGELFF. The genes are TRBV5-1 and TRBJ2-2, with 10 bases aligning to TRBD1. Trimming took 6 bases from V and 4 from J; bases not matched to a gene: 6. Germline V gene data show CDR1 as SGHRS and CDR2 as YFSETQ. The CDR3 extends over 15 amino acids.

This clonotype was counted only a few times. This chain joins TRBV6-5 and TRBJ1-6; 8 bases fit TRBD1. Germline V lookup: CDR1 MNHEY, CDR2 SVGAGI. V was pared by 0 bases and J by 6 bases, with 10 bases of the junction left unmatched. The CDR3 is 18 residues long. CDR3 nucleotide sequence: TGTGCCAGCAGTTACTCCCAGGGGGCCTTGGGTAGTAATTCACCCCTCCACTTT. Translated: CASSYSQGALGSNSPLHF.

This clonotype was counted between two and nine times. The chain links TRBV11-2 to TRBJ1-5; possible D gene TRBD1, 5 bases. V shed 4 bases and J shed 1 base, with 11 bases lying between them. Germline loops: CDR1 SGHAT, CDR2 FQNNGV. The CDR3 spans 15 residues. CDR3 coding DNA: TGTGCCAGCAGCTCCGGGACGTCGAGCAATCAGCCCCAGCATTTT. This codes for CASSSGTSSNQPQHF.

This clonotype was seen many times. This chain joins TRBV12-3 or TRBV12-4 and TRBJ1-4, with D hard to call. CDR3 length: 15 amino acids. Trimming took 1 base from V and 0 from J, leaving 6 bases between them. The CDR3 sequence is CASSLGDSTNEKLFF. The CDR3, as DNA: TGTGCCAGCAGTTTAGGGGATTCAACTAATGAAAAACTGTTTTTT.

This clonotype was seen ten or more times. J is TRBJ2-6 and V is TRBV5-1; D call uncertain. The CDR3 has 14 amino acids. Germline V gives CDR1 SGHRS, CDR2 YFSETQ. V lost 7 bases to trimming and J lost 4 bases, with 12 bases between them. Written as DNA, the CDR3 is TGCGCCAGCCGAGACGGGTTAGGGGCCAACGTCCTGACTTTC. It codes for CASRDGLGANVLTF.

This rearrangement joins TRBV6-5 to TRBJ1-1; D call uncertain. The germline gives CDR1 MNHEY, CDR2 SVGAGI. The V gene lost 0 bases and the J gene lost 3 bases, with 8 bases spanning the gap. The CDR3 consists of 14 residues. The CDR3 nucleotides read TGTGCCAGCAGTTACTCGGGCAGGTACACTGAAGCTTTCTTT. Residues: CASSYSGRYTEAFF.

The J gene is TRBJ1-4, the V gene TRBV3-1; unclear D gene. Trimming removed 2 bases from V and 8 bases from J, with 15 bases in between. From germline, CDR1 is LGHDT and CDR2 YNNKEL (reference sequence). This CDR3 is 15 amino acids long. The CDR3 sequence: CASSQKGGPREKLFF. In DNA, the CDR3 is TGTGCCAGCAGCCAAAAAGGAGGGCCACGAGAAAAACTGTTTTTT.

This rearrangement joins TRBV20-1 to TRBJ2-7; D uncertain. The V end was cut by 3 bases, the J end by 6 bases, with 9 bases between. The CDR3 spans 11 residues. Germline V gene data show CDR1 as DFQATT and CDR2 as SNEGSKA (reference sequence). This CDR3 reads CSASVGIEQYF. The DNA of the CDR3 is TGCAGTGCTAGTGTGGGGATCGAGCAGTACTTC.

This clonotype was observed a few times. This chain joins TRBV5-1 and TRBJ2-7, with a tentative D call TRBD2 (5 bases). Per germline, CDR1 SGHRS and CDR2 YFSETQ. V gave up 3 bases and J gave up 2 bases, with 18 bases separating them. This CDR3 has 16 amino acids. CDR3 region: CASSSPSGIYTYEQYF. The DNA for the CDR3 is TGCGCCAGCAGCTCGCCATCCGGGATCTACACCTACGAGCAGTACTTC.